This T cell receptor (beta chain) emerged from a study of blood T cell repertoires in COVID-19. Using immunoSEQ multiplex PCR, the repertoire was profiled, and TCRdb retains in-frame clones only, with some absent. The repertoire holds 15,000 to 20,000 clones, about 85% seen once, with roughly 52% in the top ten. This CDR3 spans 16 amino acids. Germline lookup yields CDR1 SGHRS and CDR2 YFSETQ. Deletions cut 0 bases from V and 1 base from J, with 13 bases between. Sequenced sample: peripheral blood. This receptor was identified in a human donor in a cohort sampled during active COVID-19. V is TRBV5-1 and J is TRBJ1-1; the D gene is possibly TRBD1 (5 bases). This CDR3 is CASSLVGDWRNTEAFF. CDR3 nucleotide sequence: TGCGCCAGCAGCTTGGTCGGGGACTGGAGGAACACTGAAGCTTTCTTT.